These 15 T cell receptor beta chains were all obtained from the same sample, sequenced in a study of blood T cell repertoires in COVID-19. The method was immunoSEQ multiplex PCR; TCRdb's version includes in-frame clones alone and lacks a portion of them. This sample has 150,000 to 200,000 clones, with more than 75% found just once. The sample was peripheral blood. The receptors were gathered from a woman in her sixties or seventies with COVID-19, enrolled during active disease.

The chain's CDR3 is CASSSGLGNTGELFF. The CDR3 bases are TGTGCCAGCAGCTCAGGACTAGGGAACACCGGGGAGCTGTTTTTT. The chain uses TRBV11-3 and TRBJ2-2, with 7 bases lining up with TRBD2. The junction had 3 bases not matched to a gene; V was cut back by 4 bases and J by 1 base. The CDR3 covers 15 residues. Germline CDR1 SGHNT, CDR2 YENEEA.

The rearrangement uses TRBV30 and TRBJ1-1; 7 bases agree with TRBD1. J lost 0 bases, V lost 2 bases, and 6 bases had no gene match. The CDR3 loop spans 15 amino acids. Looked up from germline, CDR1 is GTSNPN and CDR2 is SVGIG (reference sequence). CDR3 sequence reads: CAWSSGGGLNTEAFF. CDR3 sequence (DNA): TGTGCCTGGAGTTCAGGGGGAGGATTGAACACTGAAGCTTTCTTT.

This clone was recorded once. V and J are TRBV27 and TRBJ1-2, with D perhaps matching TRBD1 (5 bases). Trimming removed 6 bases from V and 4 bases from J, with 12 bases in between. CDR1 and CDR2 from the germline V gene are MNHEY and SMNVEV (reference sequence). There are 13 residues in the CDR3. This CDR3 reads CASRSAGSYGYTF. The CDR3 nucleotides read TGTGCCAGCAGATCGGCAGGGTCCTATGGCTACACCTTC.

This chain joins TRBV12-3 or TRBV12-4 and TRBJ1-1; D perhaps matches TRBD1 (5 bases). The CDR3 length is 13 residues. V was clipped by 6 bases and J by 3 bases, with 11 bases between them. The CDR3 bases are TGTGCCAGCAGACCTGGGGGGGACACTGAAGCTTTCTTT. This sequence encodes CASRPGGDTEAFF.

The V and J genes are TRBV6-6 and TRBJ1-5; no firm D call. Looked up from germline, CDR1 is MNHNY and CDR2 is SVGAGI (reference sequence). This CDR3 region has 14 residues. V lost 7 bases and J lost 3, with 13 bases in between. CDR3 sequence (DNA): TGTGCCAGCATGCCCGCGACTTCCAATCAGCCCCAGCATTTT. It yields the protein CASMPATSNQPQHF.

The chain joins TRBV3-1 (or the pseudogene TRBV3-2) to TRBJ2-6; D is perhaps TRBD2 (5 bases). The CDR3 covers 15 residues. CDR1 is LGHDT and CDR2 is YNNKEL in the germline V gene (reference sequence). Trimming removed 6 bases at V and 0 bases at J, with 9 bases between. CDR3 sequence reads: CASSPSGSGANVLTF. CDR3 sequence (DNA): TGTGCCAGCAGTCCCAGCGGCTCTGGGGCCAACGTCCTGACTTTC.

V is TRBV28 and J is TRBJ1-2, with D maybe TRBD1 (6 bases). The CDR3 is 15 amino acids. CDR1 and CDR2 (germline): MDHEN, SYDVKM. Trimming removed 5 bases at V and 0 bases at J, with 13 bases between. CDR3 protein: CASSAQGRANYGYTF. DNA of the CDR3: TGTGCCAGCAGTGCACAGGGAAGGGCTAACTATGGCTACACCTTC.

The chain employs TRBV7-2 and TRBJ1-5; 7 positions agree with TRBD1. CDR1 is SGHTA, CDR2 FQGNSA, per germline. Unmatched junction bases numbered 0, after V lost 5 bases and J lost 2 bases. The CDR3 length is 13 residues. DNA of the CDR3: TGTGCCAGCAGCGGACAGGGCAATCAGCCCCAGCATTTT. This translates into CASSGQGNQPQHF. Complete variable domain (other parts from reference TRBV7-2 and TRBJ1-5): GAGVSQSPSNKVTEKGKDVELRCDPISGHTALYWYRQSLGQGLEFLIYFQGNSAPDKSGLPSDRFSAERTGGSVSTLTIQRTQQEDSAVYLCASSGQGNQPQHFGDGTRLSIL.

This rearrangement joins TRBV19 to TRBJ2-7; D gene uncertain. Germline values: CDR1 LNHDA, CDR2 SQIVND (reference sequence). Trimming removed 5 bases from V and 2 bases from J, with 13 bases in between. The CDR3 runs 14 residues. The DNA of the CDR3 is TGTGCCAGTAGTTTGGCTAGTTCGCCCTACGAGCAGTACTTC. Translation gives CASSLASSPYEQYF.

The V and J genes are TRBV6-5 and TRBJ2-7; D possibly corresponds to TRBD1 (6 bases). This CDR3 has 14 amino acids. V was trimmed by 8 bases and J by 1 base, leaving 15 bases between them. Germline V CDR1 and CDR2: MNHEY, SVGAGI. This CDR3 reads CASVIGTFSYEQYF. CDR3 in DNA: TGTGCCAGCGTAATCGGGACATTTTCCTACGAGCAGTACTTC.

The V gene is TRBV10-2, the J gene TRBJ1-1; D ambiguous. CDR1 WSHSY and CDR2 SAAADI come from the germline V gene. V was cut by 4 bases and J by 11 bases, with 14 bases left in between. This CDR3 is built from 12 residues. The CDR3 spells CASSATVVMAFF. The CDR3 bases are TGCGCCAGCAGTGCAACAGTCGTGATGGCTTTCTTT.

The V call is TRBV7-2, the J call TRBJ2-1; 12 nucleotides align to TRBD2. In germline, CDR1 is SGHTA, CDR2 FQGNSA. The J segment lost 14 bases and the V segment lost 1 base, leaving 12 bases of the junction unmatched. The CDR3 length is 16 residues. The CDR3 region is CASSLEASGRALLKFF. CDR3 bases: TGTGCCAGCAGCTTAGAGGCTAGCGGGAGGGCTCTACTCAAGTTCTTC.

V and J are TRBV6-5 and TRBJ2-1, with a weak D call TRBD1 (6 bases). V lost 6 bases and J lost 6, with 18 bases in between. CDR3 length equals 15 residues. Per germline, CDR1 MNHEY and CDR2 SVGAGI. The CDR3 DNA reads TGTGCCAGCAGCAGAGAGGCAGGGGTGCCCAATGAGCAGTTCTTC. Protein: CASSREAGVPNEQFF.

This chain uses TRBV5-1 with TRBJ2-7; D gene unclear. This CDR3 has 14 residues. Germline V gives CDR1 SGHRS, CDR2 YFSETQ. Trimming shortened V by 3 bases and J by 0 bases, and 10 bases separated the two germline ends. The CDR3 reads CASSYLASSYEQYF. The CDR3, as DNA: TGCGCCAGCAGCTATCTGGCCAGCTCCTACGAGCAGTACTTC.

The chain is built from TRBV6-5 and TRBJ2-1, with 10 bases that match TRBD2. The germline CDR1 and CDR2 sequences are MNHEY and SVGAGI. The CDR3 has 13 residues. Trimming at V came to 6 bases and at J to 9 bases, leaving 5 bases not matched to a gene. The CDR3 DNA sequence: TGTGCCAGCAGCCTTAGCGGGAGGACTGAGCAGTTCTTC. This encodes CASSLSGRTEQFF.